A selection of T cell receptor beta chains follows, all from one sample in a study of T cell clusters in autoimmune cytopenias. TCRdb re-called the multiplex PCR reads, yielding one record per CDR3 amino acid sequence without DNA. This sample's table reports some 570 distinct CDR3 sequences. The source material was peripheral blood. All receptors derive from a human donor with an autoimmune cytopenia or autoimmune hepatitis (not recorded which). CDR3s include the opening cysteine and the closing phenylalanine or tryptophan. A clone size is listed for some rows: how often the clone was seen (once, few, many), or a class if it is expanded.

CASSAATGRDQPQHF,large,TRBJ1-5,TRBV6-5,15
CASSYSRGLRTEAFF,medium-sized,TRBJ1-1,TRBV6-5,15
CASSPGQGGGNTGELFF,medium-sized,TRBJ2-2,TRBV7-9,17
CASSEAGTGGFFSNQPQHF,medium-sized,TRBJ1-5,TRBV6-1,19
CASSEVANEKLFF,medium-sized,TRBJ1-4,TRBV18,13
CASSRPGPLYGYTF,medium-sized,TRBJ1-2,TRBV27,14
CASSPGPSGGGELFF,.,TRBJ2-2,TRBV7-2,15
CASSVSGGTSYNSPLHF,medium-sized,TRBJ1-6,TRBV7-9,17
CASTPNGLAGPIYEQYF,.,TRBJ2-7,TRBV6-5,17
CASSPRTGRGEQYF,medium-sized,TRBJ2-7,TRBV7-9,14
CASSYEATPTEQYF,medium-sized,TRBJ2-7,TRBV6-6,14
CASRSGQGEKLFF,.,TRBJ1-4,TRBV6-1,13
CASSLPSGGEQFF,.,TRBJ2-1,TRBV7-7,13
CASSQGQGFYNSPLHF,medium-sized,TRBJ1-6,TRBV7-9,16
CASSPPGQRSYNEQFF,large,TRBJ2-1,TRBV5-4,16
CAWSSRGNSPLHF,large,TRBJ1-6,TRBV30,13
CAWSVALGYAEAFF,medium-sized,TRBJ1-1,TRBV30,14
CASSLHPGQGQYF,medium-sized,TRBJ2-3,TRBV4-3,13
CASSGAGSGGGIDTQYF,medium-sized,TRBJ2-3,TRBV6-1,17
CASSLGTAGSNYGYTF,large,TRBJ1-2,TRBV6-5,16
CSELSGQNYEQYF,medium-sized,TRBJ2-7,TRBV20-1,13
CASSSERQRPLYGYTF,medium-sized,TRBJ1-2,TRBV27,16
CASSLSKLSNQPQHF,medium-sized,TRBJ1-5,TRBV18,15
CASSFGQGAAYEQYF,.,TRBJ2-7,TRBV27,15
CASSLRAPGQGGGYTF,medium-sized,TRBJ1-2,TRBV27,16
CASSLWPYEQYF,medium-sized,TRBJ2-7,TRBV12-3/TRBV12-4,12
CATSDGDFSYNEQFF,medium-sized,TRBJ2-1,TRBV24-1,15
CASSYGGTVTEAFF,large,TRBJ1-1,TRBV6-5,14
CASSRTSGSQETQYF,.,TRBJ2-5,TRBV6-5,15
CASSDRQGEKLFF,large,TRBJ1-4,TRBV6-1,13
CASSIVGQGSISGANVLTF,large,TRBJ2-6,TRBV19,19
CASSLQGYNEQFF,.,TRBJ2-1,TRBV12-3/TRBV12-4,13
CSARGPPVEQYF,.,TRBJ2-7,TRBV20-1,12
CASSLFGLDGETQYF,medium-sized,TRBJ2-5,TRBV18,15
CASSLARQGGNSNQPQHF,medium-sized,TRBJ1-5,TRBV5-6,18
CASSYADRGRETQYF,large,TRBJ2-5,TRBV6-5,15
CASKAPVGYTF,large,TRBJ1-2,TRBV19,11
CASTPNRDRGRSNTGELFF,.,TRBJ2-2,TRBV6-5,19
CASSSPGKLNTEAFF,medium-sized,TRBJ1-1,TRBV27,15
CASSTLAGPSYEQYF,large,TRBJ2-7,TRBV19,15
CASSYYPSGRANEQFF,medium-sized,TRBJ2-1,TRBV6-2/TRBV6-3,16
CATTAGAWYEAFF,large,TRBJ1-1,TRBV15,13
CASSLVGEYQETQYF,medium-sized,TRBJ2-5,TRBV7-2,15
CASSGITDTQYF,large,TRBJ2-3,TRBV6-6,12
CASTNTDTQYF,medium-sized,TRBJ2-3,TRBV6-2/TRBV6-3,11
CSARDIWGSSYNEQFF,.,TRBJ2-1,TRBV20-1,16
CSASSPTSGRASLTDTQYF,.,TRBJ2-3,TRBV20-1,19
CSAPEPAGGTGETQYF,.,TRBJ2-5,TRBV20-1,16
CASSKGQGVYEQYF,.,TRBJ2-7,TRBV2,14
CASSVYPPAGQGRDTIYF,medium-sized,TRBJ1-3,TRBV9,18
CASSFGGGDEQFF,medium-sized,TRBJ2-1,TRBV7-2,13
CASSLTSGAYNEQFF,.,TRBJ2-1,TRBV28,15
CATSPGTTGWGDEQYF,large,TRBJ2-7,TRBV15,16
CASSPPGGITGELFF,medium-sized,TRBJ2-2,TRBV6-2/TRBV6-3,15
CASSVSGSSYNEQFF,large,TRBJ2-1,TRBV6-5,15
CASSFGGENEQFF,large,TRBJ2-1,TRBV13,13
CATSEWGGRTDTQYF,medium-sized,TRBJ2-3,TRBV24-1,15
CATTPSSGNTIYF,medium-sized,TRBJ1-3,TRBV24-1,13
CASSSQGNTEAFF,medium-sized,TRBJ1-1,TRBV12-3/TRBV12-4,13
CASRDRGWDEQYF,medium-sized,TRBJ2-7,TRBV12-3/TRBV12-4,13